This T cell receptor beta chain derives from a study of Graves' ophthalmopathy and Graves' hyperthyroidism. Trimming shortened V by 6 bases and J by 1 base, and 10 bases separated the two germline ends. CDR1 and CDR2 (germline): SGHRS, YFSETQ. The CDR3 contains 14 residues. Overall study results and limits: Clonotypes were expanded in thyroid at above 0.001 frequency, and most also appeared in blood.

RNA served as the template for amplifying TCR beta CDR3 regions. HTBI-primed RT-PCR formed the first round, and a multiplex PCR formed the second. TCRdb reprocessed the multiplex PCR reads via MiXCR and lists one record per CDR3 protein. This sample has some 410,000 distinct CDR3 sequences, with approximately 21% found just once. Of note for this clonotype: Antigen: not known.

This sequence was found in a woman under 30 with stable Graves' hyperthyroidism. The sequenced material came from peripheral blood. The gene calls are TRBV5-1 and TRBJ2-2; possibly TRBD1 for D (5 bases). This chain's CDR3 is CASTAQGNTGELFF. The DNA of the CDR3 is TGCGCCAGCACGGCCCAGGGGAACACCGGGGAGCTGTTTTTT.